This record looks at one T cell receptor (beta chain) sequence and its context. This clone appeared once. What antigen it recognizes has not been identified. Base qualities are missing; no much larger clone stands one base away. This sample is drawn from a study of cytomegalovirus exposure and HLA in healthy donors (dated by TCRdb to 2016 to 2017). Regarding the research as a whole: An earlier analysis of around 600 of the donors reported 250 to 350 Gb of sequence data and about 100 million unique TCR beta sequences from 190 million or so T cells. The study profiled the T cell repertoires of under 850 subjects by immunosequencing and related them to cytomegalovirus serostatus. To predict cytomegalovirus infection status, the study brought together high-throughput TCR immunosequencing, statistical association of individual TCRs with disease status, and machine learning. To decide whether each TCR beta V gene segment behaved as functional or pseudogenic, an earlier analysis of 587 of the donors relied on high-throughput TCR beta sequencing. A later genetic analysis took genome-wide SNP genotypes for about 55% of the 666 donors and used that subset as a discovery cohort. Donor age, sex, ethnicity and CMV serostatus were compiled together with the repertoire data. An early release that covered about 600 HLA-typed donors contained 300 to 350 gigabases of sequencing data and 85 million to 100 million unique TCR sequences. Rather than using new phenotypic data, the later analysis identified candidate immune exposures from TCR beta sequences and from how often those sequences occurred across donors. All discovery cohort repertoires had been generated on a single sequencing platform. In a later analysis, previously published TCR beta repertoires from fewer than 750 donors were re-analyzed and high-resolution HLA genotyping was added so that TCR occurrence patterns could be studied. A separate validation cohort of 100 to 150 different subjects was used in addition to the 666-subject first cohort. The number of donors typed differed by locus, with 629-630 for A, B, C, DRB1 and DQB1, 522 for DQA1, about 610 for DPA1, and around 460 for DPB1. HLA typing covered class I and class II loci at four-digit resolution. Of the roughly 410 genotyped donors, approximately 80% were placed in the genetic ancestry cluster associated with self-reported Caucasian donors. The study aimed to test whether cataloging public T cell receptors could reveal signatures of past pathogen exposure. Roughly five DR-DQ haplotypes were handled as single units for association and clustering, since linkage in the cohort was strong. Among roughly 400 genotyped donors of the cohort, an average of approximately 230,000 unique TCR beta nucleotide sequences were sequenced per donor, roughly a sixth of them non-productive. What the study reported, not specific to this receptor: The study listed 164 TCR beta chains as associated with cytomegalovirus. Only TCR beta chains were sequenced in this cohort, and the absence of alpha or paired-chain data limited detectable features. At a false discovery rate of 0.05, a later analysis linked 16,951 TCR beta sequences to specific HLA alleles. A later genetic analysis reported fewer N-insertions in productive TCRs among donors in an Asian-associated ancestry cluster than the roughly 700-donor mean. HLA typing was unavailable for some donors at each locus, so association tests used only the typed subset. According to a later analysis, most CMV-associated TCR beta chains appeared to be HLA-restricted, and the HLA associations seemed to be driven largely by CMV exposure. A later genetic analysis associated a missense DCLRE1C variant with V-gene and J-gene trimming of TCR beta chains, and an independent cohort replicated the association. Sequencing depth was assumed to be roughly uniform across donors in the presence/absence analyses, though that assumption may not hold. Linkage disequilibrium might explain the correlated functional status among segregating V segments, but an unknown experimental factor could not be excluded. An earlier analysis of 450 to 750 of the donors showed that most TCR beta V segments appeared in productive rearrangements either about 87% or about 30% of the time, which broadly matched IMGT annotations. The classifier was reported to diagnose cytomegalovirus status with high specificity and sensitivity in both the original and validation cohorts. When HLA alleles, especially DR and DQ, strongly co-occurred, TCR associations were difficult to assign to individual alleles. The 87-base-pair reads could not distinguish some IMGT-functional V segments, including TRBV6-2 and TRBV6-3, so those segments were excluded. Because counts were too low, some 17 rarely observed V segments, including chromosome 9 orphons, were left out of the earlier analysis of 587 of the donors. A further reported finding was that TCR beta sequences accurately predicted the HLA-A and HLA-B alleles for most subjects in the first cohort. A later analysis found that HLA-associated TCR beta chains were more clonally expanded and had lower generation probabilities than equally common non-associated chains. While some public TCRs were present in many individuals, most TCR sequences turned up only very rarely across donors. Several of the top co-occurrence clusters appeared to be linked to parvovirus B19, influenza, CMV and Epstein-Barr virus, according to a later analysis. The authors suggested that the approach could potentially be generalized to other disease states and immunological phenotypes. In vitro tests confirmed that a few of the cytomegalovirus-associated TCR beta chains recognize cytomegalovirus antigens. For the cohort, immune exposure information was limited to CMV serostatus. The sequencing pipeline was judged likely to have produced a cluster of highly shared sequence variants as a technical artifact. According to a later analysis, TCR association rates differed among HLA loci, with DRB1 alleles showing the most associated TCRs and HLA-C alleles showing the fewest.

The protocol used for the library was the immunoSEQ multiplex PCR assay. A mixture of 60 forward primers for TCR Vbeta segments and 13 reverse primers for TCR Jbeta segments was used in the multiplex PCR. The CDR3 region of rearranged TCR beta genes was amplified from genomic DNA by a multiplex PCR assay. The Illumina HiSeq System was used to sequence the amplified TCR beta libraries as 87-base-pair reads. On the study's bioinformatics: Across the 670 or so repertoires, a later analysis counted 75 million to 90 million unique TCR beta chains, 9 million to 14 million of which were shared by at least two donors. Raw reads were error-corrected and collapsed into unique sequences with a nearest-neighbor algorithm that merged closely related sequences to remove PCR and sequencing errors. To assign V, D and J gene segments, CDR3 sequences were aligned to IMGT reference sequences. Each retained sequence needed at least a six-nucleotide match to both a V gene segment and a J gene segment. A rearrangement counted as productive if the CDR3 had no stop codons and remained in frame with V and J, and every other rearrangement counted as non-productive. Following IMGT convention, CDR3 was defined as the stretch from the second conserved V-encoded cysteine up to the conserved J-encoded phenylalanine. The earlier analysis of fewer than 750 of the donors excluded sequences that lacked an unambiguous match to a single V gene segment. An earlier analysis of a few hundred of the donors classified V segments as functional when productive rearrangements were above 56.7% and as segregating when the standard deviation between donors was above 5%. To diagnose cytomegalovirus status from the catalog of TCR beta chain sequences, a statistical classification framework was built. A later analysis assigned V and J genes by comparing TCR nucleotide sequences with IMGT/GENE-DB human TR gene sequences. In a later analysis, CDR3 sequences and most-parsimonious VDJ recombination scenarios were assigned using the TCRdist pipeline. A later analysis defined each TCR beta chain by its CDR3 amino acid sequence plus V-gene family, and excluded reads lacking a unique V-gene family. A later analysis removed 592 highly shared, low-generation-probability nucleotide sequences to deal with suspected cross-contamination and a sequencing artifact. In a later analysis, a clonal expansion index for each public chain was calculated from normalized within-repertoire ranks of inferred template counts. A later analysis computed generation probabilities with a VDJ recombination model fitted to out-of-frame rearrangements, and checked the results against IGoR. A later analysis scored TCR-TCR, TCR-HLA and TCR-CMV co-occurrence with hypergeometric tests, applying a repertoire-size bias correction to TCR pairs. False discovery rates were estimated in a later analysis by permuting HLA or CMV assignments 20 times. In a later analysis, co-occurring TCRs were grouped with DBSCAN, and TCRdist sequence similarity was added when clustering was performed within HLA-allele-positive subsets. Repertoires with fewer than 30,000 or more than 120,000 public chains were left out of co-occurrence clustering, as were roughly five repertoires with anomalous nucleotide sharing. Not all clones reach the TCRdb copy of this immuneACCESS table, which keeps in-frame sequences only. Checked studies attribute under half of the gap to unresolved V genes and leave the rest unexplained. The V and J calls and clone size were taken over from that table, and D and trimming were inferred from the DNA. A total of 150,000 to 200,000 clones appear in this sample, about two thirds of them only once. The ten largest clones capture less than 11% of the sample.

The cohort consisted of hundreds of healthy bone marrow donors. At the time of sampling, all cohort members were nominally healthy, though unrecorded immune exposures were likely present. The donor tested CMV seropositive and was one of the 289 seropositive cohort members. Every donor gave a peripheral blood sample, and the peripheral blood mononuclear cells from that sample were used for TCR beta sequencing. Genomic DNA was extracted from the blood cell samples with the Qiagen DNeasy Blood Extraction Kit. The junction carries 23 bases between V and J, which are trimmed by 7 bases and 1 base respectively. The cysteine opens and the phenylalanine closes a CDR3 of 18 amino acids. CDR3 DNA only is kept here, 54 bases in frame from base 1. From a lookup of the germline V gene, CDR1 and CDR2 are SNHLY and FYNNEI.

The sequence derives from a young man in good health and CMV-seropositive. The chain links TRBV2 with TRBJ1-3, with no confidently assigned D gene. The sequencing sample was made of PBMCs. The DNA sequence is TGTGCCAGCATGACGCGGGGTTCGACCGCCCAATCTGGAAACACCATATATTTT. This is translated as CASMTRGSTAQSGNTIYF. Full variable domain (CDR3 extended with the reference TRBV2 and TRBJ1-3 proteins): EPEVTQTPSHQVTQMGQEVILRCVPISNHLYFYWYRQILGQKVEFLVSFYNNEISEKSEIFDDQFSVERPDGSNFTLKIRSTKLEDSAMYFCASMTRGSTAQSGNTIYFGEGSWLTVV.